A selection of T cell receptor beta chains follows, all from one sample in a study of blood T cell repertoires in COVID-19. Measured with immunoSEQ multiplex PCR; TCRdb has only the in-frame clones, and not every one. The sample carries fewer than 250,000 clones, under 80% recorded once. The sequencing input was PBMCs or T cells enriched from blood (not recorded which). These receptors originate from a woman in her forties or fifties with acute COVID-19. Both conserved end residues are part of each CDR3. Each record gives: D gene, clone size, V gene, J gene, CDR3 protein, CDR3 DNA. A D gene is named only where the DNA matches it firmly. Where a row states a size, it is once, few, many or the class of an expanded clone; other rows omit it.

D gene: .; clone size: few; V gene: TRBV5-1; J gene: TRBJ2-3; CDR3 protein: CASSRGLGGDPTTDTQYF; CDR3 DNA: TGCGCCAGCAGCCGAGGCCTGGGCGGGGACCCTACCACAGATACGCAGTATTTT
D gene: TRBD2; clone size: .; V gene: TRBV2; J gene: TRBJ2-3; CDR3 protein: CASSEKGLAGGPGVGDTQYF; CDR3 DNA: TGTGCCAGCAGTGAAAAGGGACTAGCGGGGGGGCCGGGAGTAGGAGATACGCAGTATTTT
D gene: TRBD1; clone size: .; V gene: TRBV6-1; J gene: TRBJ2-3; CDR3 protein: CASSERGQGRTDTQYF; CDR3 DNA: TGTGCCAGCAGTGAAAGGGGACAGGGCCGCACAGATACGCAGTATTTT
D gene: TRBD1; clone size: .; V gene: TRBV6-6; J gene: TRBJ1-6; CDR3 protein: CASSAQGANSPLHF; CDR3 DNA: TGTGCCAGCAGTGCACAGGGGGCAAATTCACCCCTCCACTTT
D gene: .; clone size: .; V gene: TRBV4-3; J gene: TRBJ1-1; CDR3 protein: CASSQDTSGMDGNTEAFF; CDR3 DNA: TGCGCCAGCAGCCAAGATACCAGCGGGATGGACGGGAACACTGAAGCTTTCTTT
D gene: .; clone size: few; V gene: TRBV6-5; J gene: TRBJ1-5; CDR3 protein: CASSASPGWNQPQHF; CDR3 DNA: TGTGCCAGCAGCGCAAGCCCAGGGTGGAATCAGCCCCAGCATTTT
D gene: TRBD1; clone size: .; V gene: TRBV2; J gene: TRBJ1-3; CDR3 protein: CASRQGRSGNTIYF; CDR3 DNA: TGTGCCAGCCGACAGGGCCGCTCTGGAAACACCATATATTTT
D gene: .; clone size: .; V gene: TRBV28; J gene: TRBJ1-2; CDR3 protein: CASGVNYGYTF; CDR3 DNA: TGTGCCAGCGGAGTAAACTATGGCTACACCTTC
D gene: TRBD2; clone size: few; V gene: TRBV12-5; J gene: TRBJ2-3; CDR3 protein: CASALGLAGSGDTQYF; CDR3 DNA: TGTGCTAGTGCTCTCGGACTAGCGGGGTCGGGAGATACGCAGTATTTT
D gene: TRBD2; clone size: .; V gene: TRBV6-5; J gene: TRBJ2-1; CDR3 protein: CASRTSGGDYNEQFF; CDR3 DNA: TGTGCCAGCAGAACTAGCGGGGGGGATTACAATGAGCAGTTCTTC
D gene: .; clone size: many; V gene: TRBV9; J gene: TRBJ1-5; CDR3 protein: CASSKGGDHRNQPQHF; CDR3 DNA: TGTGCCAGCTCTAAGGGAGGGGATCATCGCAATCAGCCCCAGCATTTT
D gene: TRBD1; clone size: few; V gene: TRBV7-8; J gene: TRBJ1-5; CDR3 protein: CASSYRGDSNQPQHF; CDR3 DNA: TGTGCCAGCAGCTACAGGGGGGATAGCAATCAGCCCCAGCATTTT
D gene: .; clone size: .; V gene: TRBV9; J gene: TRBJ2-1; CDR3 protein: CASSGNSDEQFF; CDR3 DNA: TGTGCCAGCAGCGGGAATAGCGATGAGCAGTTCTTC
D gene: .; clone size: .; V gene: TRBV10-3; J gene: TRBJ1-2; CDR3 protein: CAISEPGRTNGYTF; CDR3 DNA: TGTGCCATCAGTGAACCCGGACGGACTAATGGCTACACCTTC
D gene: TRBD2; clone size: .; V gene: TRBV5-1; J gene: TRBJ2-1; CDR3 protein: CASSPGLAGGEQFF; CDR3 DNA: TGCGCCAGCAGCCCAGGACTAGCCGGAGGGGAGCAGTTCTTC
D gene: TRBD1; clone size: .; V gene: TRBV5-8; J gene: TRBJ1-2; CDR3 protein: CASSLRGQGIYGYTF; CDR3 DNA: TGTGCCAGCAGCCTACGAGGACAGGGGATCTATGGCTACACCTTC
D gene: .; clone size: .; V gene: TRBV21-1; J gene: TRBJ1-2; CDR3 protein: CASRSYFGAGEGALLGYTF; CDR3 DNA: TGTGCCAGCAGGTCTTACTTTGGGGCCGGGGAGGGCGCATTGTTAGGCTACACCTTC